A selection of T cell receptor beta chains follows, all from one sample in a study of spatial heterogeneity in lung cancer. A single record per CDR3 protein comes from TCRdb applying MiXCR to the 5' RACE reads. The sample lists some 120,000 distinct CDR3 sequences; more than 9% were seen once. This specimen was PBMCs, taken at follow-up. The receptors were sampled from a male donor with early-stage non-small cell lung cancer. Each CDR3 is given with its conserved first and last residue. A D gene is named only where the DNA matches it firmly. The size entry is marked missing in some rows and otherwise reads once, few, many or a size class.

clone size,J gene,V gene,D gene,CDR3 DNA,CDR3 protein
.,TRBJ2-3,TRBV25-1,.,TGTGCCAGCAGTGATTTCCGCGGGCGAGGGACAGATACGCAGTATTTT,CASSDFRGRGTDTQYF
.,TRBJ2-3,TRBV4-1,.,TGCGCCAGCAGCTCAATTGCAGATACGCAGTATTTT,CASSSIADTQYF
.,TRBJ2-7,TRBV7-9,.,TGTGCCAGCAGCTTAATGGCAGGGCCCGCCTACGAGCAGTACTTC,CASSLMAGPAYEQYF
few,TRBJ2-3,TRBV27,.,TGTGCCAGCAGTCCGGGGCTCGATACGCAGTATTTT,CASSPGLDTQYF
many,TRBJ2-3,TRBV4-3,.,TGCGCCAGCAGCCAAGTGCACGGCACAGATACGCAGTATTTT,CASSQVHGTDTQYF
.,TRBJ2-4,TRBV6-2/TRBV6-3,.,TGTGCCAGCAGTTACGGGCAGGGTAGAAACATTCAGTACTTC,CASSYGQGRNIQYF
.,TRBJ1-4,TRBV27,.,TGTGCCAGCAGTTTAGAGGGTGAAGAAAAACTGTTTTTT,CASSLEGEEKLFF
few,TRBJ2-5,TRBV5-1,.,TGCGCCAGCAGCACCGGAACTGATCAAGAGACCCAGTACTTC,CASSTGTDQETQYF
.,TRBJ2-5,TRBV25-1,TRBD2,TGTGCCAGCAGTGCCCCTTCTTGGGGGGGTGAGACCCAGTACTTC,CASSAPSWGGETQYF
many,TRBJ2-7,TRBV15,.,TGTGCCACCAGCAGAGAAGTCCTAGGGGGCTACGAGCAGTACTTC,CATSREVLGGYEQYF
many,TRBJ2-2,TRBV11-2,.,TGTGCCAGCAGCCTACTTACCACCGGGGAGCTGTTTTTT,CASSLLTTGELFF
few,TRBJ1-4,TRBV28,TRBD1,TGTGCCAGTATTCGGACAGGAGCGGGCAGCACTAATGAAAAACTGTTTTTT,CASIRTGAGSTNEKLFF
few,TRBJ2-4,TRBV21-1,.,TGTGCCAGCAGCAAAGCGGAGGGCGGGCTGGGCGAAAACATTCAGTACTTC,CASSKAEGGLGENIQYF
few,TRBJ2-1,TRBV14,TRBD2,TGTGCCAGCAGCGCCGGACTAGCGAGCTTCTACAATGAGCAGTTCTTC,CASSAGLASFYNEQFF
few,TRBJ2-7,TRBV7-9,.,TGTGCCAGCAGCCAAGAAAACGCCAAGCAGTACTTC,CASSQENAKQYF
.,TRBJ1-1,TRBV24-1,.,TGTGCCACCAAGGAACGGATGAACACTGAAGCTTTCTTT,CATKERMNTEAFF
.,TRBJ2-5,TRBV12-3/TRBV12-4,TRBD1,TGTGCCAGCACCCCGACAGGGGCCAGGGAGACCCAGTACTTC,CASTPTGARETQYF
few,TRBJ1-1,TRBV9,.,TGTGCCAGCAGCGTAGCTGTTTGGACGAACACTGAAGCTTTCTTT,CASSVAVWTNTEAFF
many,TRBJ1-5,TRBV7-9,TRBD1,TGTGCCAGCAGCCACGGGACAGATCCTAATCAGCCCCAGCATTTT,CASSHGTDPNQPQHF
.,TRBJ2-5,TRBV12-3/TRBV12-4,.,TGTGCCAGCAGGAAGGACAGCCAAAAAGAGACCCAGTACTTC,CASRKDSQKETQYF
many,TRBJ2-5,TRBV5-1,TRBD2,TGCGCCAGCAGCTTGGCCCTAGCGGGGGGTCCTCAAGAGACCCAGTACTTC,CASSLALAGGPQETQYF
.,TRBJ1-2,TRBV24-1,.,TGTGCCACCAGTGACGGGGGAAACTATGGCTACACCTTC,CATSDGGNYGYTF
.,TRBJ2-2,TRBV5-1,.,TGCGTCAGCAGCTTGGTCGCGCACACCGGGGAGCTGTTTTTT,CVSSLVAHTGELFF
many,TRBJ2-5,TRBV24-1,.,TGTGCCACCAGTGAAAACAGAGAGACCCAGTACTTC,CATSENRETQYF
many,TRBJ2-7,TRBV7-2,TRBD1,TGTGCCAGCACCCAACGAACAGGGGGCTACGAGCAGTACTTC,CASTQRTGGYEQYF
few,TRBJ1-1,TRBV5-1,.,TGCGCCAGCAGCTTGGGAGCGAACACTGAAGCTTTCTTT,CASSLGANTEAFF
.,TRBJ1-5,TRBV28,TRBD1,TGTGCCAGCAGGGGACAGGGCCTTCAGCCCCAGCATTTT,CASRGQGLQPQHF
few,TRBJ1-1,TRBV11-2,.,TGTGCCAGTCACTCGGGCAGGAACACTGAAGCTTTCTTT,CASHSGRNTEAFF
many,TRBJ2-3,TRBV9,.,TGTGCCAGCAGCGTAGAGCCAGGGCGCACAGATACGCAGTATTTT,CASSVEPGRTDTQYF
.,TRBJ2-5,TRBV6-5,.,TGTGCCAGCAGATTACAGGAGTACCAAGAGACCCAGTACTTC,CASRLQEYQETQYF
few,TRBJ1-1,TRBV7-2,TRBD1,TGTGCCAGCAGCTTCAAACCAGGGGGCACTGAAGCTTTCTTT,CASSFKPGGTEAFF
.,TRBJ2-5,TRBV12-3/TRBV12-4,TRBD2,TGTGCCAGCAGTCCTAGCGGCCAAGAGACCCAGTACTTC,CASSPSGQETQYF
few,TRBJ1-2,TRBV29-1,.,TGCAGCGTTGACCTCTGGGGGAATGGCTACACCTTC,CSVDLWGNGYTF
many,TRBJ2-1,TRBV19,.,TGTGCCAGTAGTATCACAAAGAATGAGCAGTTCTTC,CASSITKNEQFF
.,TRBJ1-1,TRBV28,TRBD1,TGTGCCAGCAGGGCCGGGACAGCGAAGAACACTGAAGCTTTCTTT,CASRAGTAKNTEAFF
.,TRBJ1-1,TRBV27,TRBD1,TGTGCCAGCAGTTTATCCAGACAGGGTGTGGGCACTGAAGCTTTCTTT,CASSLSRQGVGTEAFF
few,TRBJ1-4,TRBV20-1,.,TGCAGTGCACAGACGGGACCTAATAATGAAAAACTGTTTTTT,CSAQTGPNNEKLFF
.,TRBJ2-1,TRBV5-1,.,TGCGCCAGCAGCTTGGTCTCAGGGATCTACAATGAGCAGTTCTTC,CASSLVSGIYNEQFF
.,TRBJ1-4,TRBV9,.,TGTGCCAGCAGCGTCAGAGCAACTAATGAAAAACTGTTTTTT,CASSVRATNEKLFF
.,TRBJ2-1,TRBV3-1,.,TGTGCCAGCAGCCAAGATGGTGGCCCATACAATGAGCAGTTCTTC,CASSQDGGPYNEQFF
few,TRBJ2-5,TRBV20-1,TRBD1,TGCAGTGCTAGAGATCCTCACAGGGGGCCTGAGACCCAGTACTTC,CSARDPHRGPETQYF
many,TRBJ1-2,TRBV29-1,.,TGCAGCGTTGAGAGCTCCTATGGCTACACCTTC,CSVESSYGYTF
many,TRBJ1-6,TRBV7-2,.,TGTGCCAGCAGCCTCCGGGACGGGACTGGATCACCCCTCCACTTT,CASSLRDGTGSPLHF
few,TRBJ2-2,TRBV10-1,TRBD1,TGCGCCAGCAGTGAGACCTATAGGACAGGTCTCCCGAACACCGGGGAGCTGTTTTTT,CASSETYRTGLPNTGELFF
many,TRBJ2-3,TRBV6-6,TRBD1,TGTGCCAGCAGGTCGACAGGGGGCCTAACTTCAGATACGCAGTATTTT,CASRSTGGLTSDTQYF
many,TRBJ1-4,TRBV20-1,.,TGCAGTGCTAGAGGGACATTCGAAAAACTGTTTTTT,CSARGTFEKLFF
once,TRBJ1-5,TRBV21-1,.,TGTGCCAGCAGCAAACAAGTCAATCAGCCCCAGCATTTT,CASSKQVNQPQHF
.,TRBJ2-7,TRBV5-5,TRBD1,TGTGCCAGCAGCTTGGCCCCAGACAGGGCGGTCTACGAGCAGTACTTC,CASSLAPDRAVYEQYF
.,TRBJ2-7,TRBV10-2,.,TGCGCCAGCAGTGTAGGACTGGGGCTCTACGAGCAGTACTTC,CASSVGLGLYEQYF
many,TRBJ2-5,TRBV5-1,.,TGCGCCAGCAGCTTAGGCGGGGGCGGAGAAGAGACCCAGTACTTC,CASSLGGGGEETQYF